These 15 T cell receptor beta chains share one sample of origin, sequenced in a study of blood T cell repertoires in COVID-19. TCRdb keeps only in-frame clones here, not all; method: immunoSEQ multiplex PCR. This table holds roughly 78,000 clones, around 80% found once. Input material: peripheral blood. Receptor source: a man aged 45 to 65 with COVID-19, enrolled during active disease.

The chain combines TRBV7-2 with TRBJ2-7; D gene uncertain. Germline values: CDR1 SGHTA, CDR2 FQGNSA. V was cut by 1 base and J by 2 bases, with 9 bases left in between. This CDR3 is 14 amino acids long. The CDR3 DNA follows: TGTGCCAGCAGCTTAGAATCGAGGACCTACGAGCAGTACTTC. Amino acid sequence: CASSLESRTYEQYF.

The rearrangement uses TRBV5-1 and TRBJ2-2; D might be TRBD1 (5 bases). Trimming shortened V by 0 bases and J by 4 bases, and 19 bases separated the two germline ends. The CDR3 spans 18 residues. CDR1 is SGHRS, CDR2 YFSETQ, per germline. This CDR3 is CASSLGGRVDTSTGELFF. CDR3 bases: TGCGCCAGCAGCTTGGGGGGCAGGGTGGATACGAGCACCGGGGAGCTGTTTTTT.

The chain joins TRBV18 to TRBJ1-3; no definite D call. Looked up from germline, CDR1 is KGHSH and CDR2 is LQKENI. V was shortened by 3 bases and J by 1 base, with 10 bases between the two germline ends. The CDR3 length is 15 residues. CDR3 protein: CASSPGSDSGNTIYF. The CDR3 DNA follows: TGTGCCAGCTCACCCGGGAGCGATTCTGGAAACACCATATATTTT.

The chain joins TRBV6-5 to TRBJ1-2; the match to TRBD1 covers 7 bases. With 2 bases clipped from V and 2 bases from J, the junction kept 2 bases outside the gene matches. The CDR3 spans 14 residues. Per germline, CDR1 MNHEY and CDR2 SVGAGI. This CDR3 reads CASSYGTENYGYTF. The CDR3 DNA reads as TGTGCCAGCAGTTACGGGACAGAAAACTATGGCTACACCTTC.

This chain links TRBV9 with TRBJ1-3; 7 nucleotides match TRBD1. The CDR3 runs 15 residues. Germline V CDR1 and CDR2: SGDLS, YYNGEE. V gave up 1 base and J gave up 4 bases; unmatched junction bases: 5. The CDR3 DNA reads TGTGCCAGCAGCGTAACAGGGGCGGCAGGAAACACCATATATTTT. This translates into CASSVTGAAGNTIYF.

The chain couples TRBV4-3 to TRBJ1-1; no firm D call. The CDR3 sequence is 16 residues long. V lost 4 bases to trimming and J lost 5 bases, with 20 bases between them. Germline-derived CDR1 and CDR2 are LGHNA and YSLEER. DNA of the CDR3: TGCGCCAGCAGCCGAAGTGCGGGCAGGCAAGGGACTGAAGCTTTCTTT. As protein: CASSRSAGRQGTEAFF.

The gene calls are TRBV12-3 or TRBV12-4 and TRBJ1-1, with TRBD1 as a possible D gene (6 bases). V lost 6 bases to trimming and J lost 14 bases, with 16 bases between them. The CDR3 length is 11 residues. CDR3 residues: CASRTDRRAFF. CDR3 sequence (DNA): TGTGCCAGCAGGACCGACAGGCGCGCGTTCTTT.

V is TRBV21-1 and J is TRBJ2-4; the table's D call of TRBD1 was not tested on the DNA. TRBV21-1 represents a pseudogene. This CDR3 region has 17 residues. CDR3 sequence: CASSKAPGQGARDIQYF. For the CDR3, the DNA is TGTGCCAGCAGCAAAGCCCCGGGACAGGGGGCGAGAGACATTCAGTACTTC.

The CDR3 protein is CASSLTWGVEAFF. The DNA for the CDR3 is TGTGCCAGCAGCTTAACGTGGGGAGTTGAAGCTTTCTTT. The chain joins TRBV7-2 to TRBJ1-1, with D hard to call. Looked up from germline, CDR1 is SGHTA and CDR2 is FQGNSA. This CDR3 has 13 residues. The ends were cut back, 2 bases at V and 7 bases at J, with 11 bases in the middle.

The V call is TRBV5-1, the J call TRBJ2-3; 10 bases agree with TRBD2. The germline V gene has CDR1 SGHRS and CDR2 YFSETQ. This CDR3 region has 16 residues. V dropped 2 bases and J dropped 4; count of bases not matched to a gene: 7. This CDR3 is CASSLGAGGSADTQYF. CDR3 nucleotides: TGCGCCAGCAGCTTAGGAGCGGGAGGGTCGGCAGATACGCAGTATTTT.

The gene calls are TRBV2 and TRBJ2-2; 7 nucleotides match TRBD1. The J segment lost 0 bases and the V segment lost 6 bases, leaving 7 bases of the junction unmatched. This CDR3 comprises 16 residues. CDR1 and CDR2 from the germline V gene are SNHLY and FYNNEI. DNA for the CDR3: TGTGCCAGCAGCCGACAGGGCCCCTCGAACACCGGGGAGCTGTTTTTT. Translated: CASSRQGPSNTGELFF.

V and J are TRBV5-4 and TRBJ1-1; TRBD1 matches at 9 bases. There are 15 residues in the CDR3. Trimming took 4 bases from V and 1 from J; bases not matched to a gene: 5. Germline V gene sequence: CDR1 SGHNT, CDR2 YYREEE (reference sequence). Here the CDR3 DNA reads TGTGCCAGCAGCCGTCAGACAGGGGGGAACACTGAAGCTTTCTTT. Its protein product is CASSRQTGGNTEAFF.

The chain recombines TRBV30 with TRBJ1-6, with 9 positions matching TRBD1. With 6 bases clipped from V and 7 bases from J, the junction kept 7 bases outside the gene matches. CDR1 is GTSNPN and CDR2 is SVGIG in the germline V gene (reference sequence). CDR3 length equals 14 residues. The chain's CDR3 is CACSGTGRNSPLHF. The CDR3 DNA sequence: TGTGCCTGCTCCGGGACAGGGCGAAATTCACCCCTCCACTTT.

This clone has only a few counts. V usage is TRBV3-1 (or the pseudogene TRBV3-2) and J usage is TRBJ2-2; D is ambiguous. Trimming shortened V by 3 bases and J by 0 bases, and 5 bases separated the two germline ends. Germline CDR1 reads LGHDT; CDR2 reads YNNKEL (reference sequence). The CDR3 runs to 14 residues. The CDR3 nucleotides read TGTGCCAGCAGCCAGAGCACGAACACCGGGGAGCTGTTTTTT. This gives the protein CASSQSTNTGELFF.

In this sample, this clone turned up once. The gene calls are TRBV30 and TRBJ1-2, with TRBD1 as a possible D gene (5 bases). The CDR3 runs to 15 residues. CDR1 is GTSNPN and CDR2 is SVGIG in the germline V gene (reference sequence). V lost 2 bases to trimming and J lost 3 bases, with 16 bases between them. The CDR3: CAWSPAGVSHYGYTF. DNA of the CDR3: TGTGCCTGGAGTCCGGCGGGGGTCAGTCACTATGGCTACACCTTC.